The entry that follows covers one T cell receptor beta chain sequence. As yet, its antigen is unknown. This table comes from immunoSEQ multiplex PCR, and its TCRdb copy is limited to in-frame clones, with some not included. This repertoire shows some 69,000 clones, 80% found once; its top ten account for more than 12%. The sample comes from a study of T cell responses to AZD1222 COVID-19 vaccine. Whole-study findings and limits: Clonal diversity was possibly underestimated, and the donors were mostly white British, with more females. Spike-specific TCR breadth rose after two AZD1222 doses, and depth rose as well.

The V and J ends lost 5 bases and 5 bases, in that order; junction bases with no gene match: 4. CDR1 and CDR2 (germline): MNHNS, SASEGT. The CDR3 sequence is 14 residues long. The genes are TRBV6-1 and TRBJ2-1, with 9 bases matching TRBD2. The sample was peripheral blood, taken 28 days after the second AZD1222 dose. The clonotype originates from an adult who received the AZD1222 COVID-19 vaccine. The CDR3 region is CASSLGLANNEQFF. The CDR3 DNA reads as TGTGCCAGCAGTTTGGGACTAGCCAACAATGAGCAGTTCTTC.